This T cell receptor beta chain appears in the sequencing data of a study of T cell responses to AZD1222 COVID-19 vaccine. Study-level information: The analysis combined second doses at about 4 or about 12 weeks.

The repertoire was sequenced with immunoSEQ multiplex PCR; TCRdb's copy has only in-frame clones and lacks some. Among about 180,000 clones, 88% were seen once, and the ten largest hold approximately 0.49%. The V gene's germline CDR1 is LNHDA and CDR2 SQIVND (reference sequence). With 11 bases removed from V and 6 bases from J, the gap between germline ends came to 14 bases. The CDR3 spans 13 residues. Notes on this clone: Its antigen is not identified.

Whole-study results and caveats: Most donors were white British and more were female, and clonal diversity was possibly underestimated. Two AZD1222 doses significantly raised spike-specific TCR breadth and depth over controls. Scientists sampled the repertoires only once the peak T cell response had passed.

This sequence was found in an adult in good health. The chain has TRBV19 and TRBJ1-6, with a tentative D call TRBD1 (6 bases). This specimen consisted of peripheral blood, obtained on day 0 of AZD1222 vaccination. The CDR3 reads CAGGGRVNSPLHF. As DNA, the CDR3 is TGTGCCGGGGGGGGCAGGGTTAATTCACCCCTCCACTTT. Combining the CDR3 with reference TRBV19 and TRBJ1-6 gives the whole variable domain DGGITQSPKYLFRKEGQNVTLSCEQNLNHDAMYWYRQDPGQGLRLIYYSQIVNDFQKGDIAEGYSVSREKKESFPLTVTSAQKNPTAFYLCAGGGRVNSPLHFGNGTRLTVT.